This record covers a single T cell receptor beta chain. Its antigen is unknown. These data belong to a study of T cell repertoires in cytomegalovirus infection. Background on the study: The authors relied on CMV epitopes, both recently identified HLA-C-restricted and well-studied HLA-B-restricted. Shared public TCR beta signatures pointed to both CMV infection and a matching HLA type. Study findings and constraints: What dominated the ex vivo response were HLA-C-restricted CMV-specific TCR beta clonotypes.

TCRdb re-called the reads through MiXCR, storing one row per CDR3 protein. The sample lists some 500,000 distinct CDR3 sequences, around 40% occurring once. This TCR was sampled from a human donor in good health (CMV status not recorded). Some clones in this sample may be carry-over from other donors' samples. This material consisted of cultured PBMCs, taken from culture after CMV antigen stimulation.

CDR3 bases: TGCAGTGCTAGGCGACGGGGTTCCCCGGGAGACTCTGGAAACACCATATATTTT. Translating gives CSARRRGSPGDSGNTIYF. J is TRBJ1-3 and V is TRBV20-1, with D uncertain. CDR3 length: 18 amino acids. The germline V gene has CDR1 DFQATT and CDR2 SNEGSKA (reference sequence). Trimming cost V 3 bases and J 0 bases, with 21 bases left between them.